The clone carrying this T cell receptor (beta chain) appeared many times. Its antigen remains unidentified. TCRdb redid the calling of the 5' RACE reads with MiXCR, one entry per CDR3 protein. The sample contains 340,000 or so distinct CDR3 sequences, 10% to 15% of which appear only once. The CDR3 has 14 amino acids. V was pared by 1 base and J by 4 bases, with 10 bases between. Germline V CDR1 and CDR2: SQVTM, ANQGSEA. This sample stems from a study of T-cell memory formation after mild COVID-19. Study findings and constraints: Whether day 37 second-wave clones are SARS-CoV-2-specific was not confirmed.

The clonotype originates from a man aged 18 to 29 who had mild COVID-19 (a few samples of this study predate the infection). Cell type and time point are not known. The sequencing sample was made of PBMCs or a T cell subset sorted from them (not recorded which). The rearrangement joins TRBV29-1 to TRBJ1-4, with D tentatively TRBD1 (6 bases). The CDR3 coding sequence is TGCAGCGTTGAAGGCAGGGGAGATAATGAAAAACTGTTTTTT. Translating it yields CSVEGRGDNEKLFF. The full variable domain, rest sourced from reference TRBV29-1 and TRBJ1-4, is SAVISQKPSRDICQRGTSLTIQCQVDSQVTMMFWYRQQPGQSLTLIATANQGSEATYESGFVIDKFPISRPNLTFSTLTVSNMSPEDSSIYLCSVEGRGDNEKLFFGSGTQLSVL.